A single sample is the source of the 28 T cell receptor beta chains below, sequenced in a study of blood T cell repertoires in COVID-19. Generated by immunoSEQ multiplex PCR, the TCRdb table keeps only in-frame clones and is missing some. The sample has almost 400,000 clones; roughly 86% are singletons. The specimen sequenced was PBMCs or T cells enriched from blood (not recorded which). Source of these receptors: a woman in her twenties or thirties who had recovered from COVID-19.

In this sample, this clone turned up once. This chain's CDR3 is CASSQDRDSYYEQYF. The CDR3 coding sequence is TGTGCCAGCAGCCAAGACCGGGACTCCTACTACGAGCAGTACTTC. This chain uses TRBV4-2 with TRBJ2-7; the D gene is possibly TRBD2 (6 bases). The CDR3 has 15 amino acids. Per the germline V gene, CDR1 is LGHNA and CDR2 is YNFKEQ. V shed 0 bases and J shed 3 bases, with 12 bases lying between them.

The J gene is TRBJ2-1, the V gene TRBV5-1; TRBD1 is a possible D gene (6 bases). Germline V gives CDR1 SGHRS, CDR2 YFSETQ. V lost 3 bases to trimming and J lost 9 bases, with 13 bases between them. This CDR3 contains 13 residues. In nucleotides, the CDR3 is TGCGCCAGCAGCTCGGAAACAGGGCGTGAGCAGTTCTTC. Translated, it gives CASSSETGREQFF.

This clone was counted once. V and J are TRBV4-1 and TRBJ2-1; D call uncertain. There are 14 residues in the CDR3. From germline, CDR1 is MGHRA and CDR2 YSYEKL. Trimming removed 3 bases from V and 5 bases from J, with 11 bases in between. The CDR3 DNA follows: TGCGCCAGCAGCCACGCTGGAACAGACAATGAGCAGTTCTTC. Amino acid sequence: CASSHAGTDNEQFF.

The chain recombines TRBV27 with TRBJ2-1; weak D call: TRBD2 (6 bases). The V end lost 6 bases, the J end lost 2 bases, and 14 bases lay between the germline ends. The CDR3 runs 15 residues. Germline values: CDR1 MNHEY, CDR2 SMNVEV (reference sequence). The DNA of the CDR3 is TGTGCCAGCAGACCGACTAGTGAGGCCTACAATGAGCAGTTCTTC. Translating it yields CASRPTSEAYNEQFF.

About this clone itself: At the DNA level, this CDR3 is encoded by other sequences in the same sample as well. The DNA of the CDR3 is TGCGCCAGCAGCTTGGACAGTATGAACACTGAAGCTTTCTTT. Its translation: CASSLDSMNTEAFF. The chain uses TRBV5-1 and TRBJ1-1; the D is unclear. Germline loops: CDR1 SGHRS, CDR2 YFSETQ. Deletions cut 0 bases from V and 0 bases from J, with 6 bases between. This CDR3 spans 14 amino acids.

A note on this clone: Other DNA sequences within the sample encode an identical CDR3. The V call is TRBV10-1, the J call TRBJ2-7; tentatively, D is TRBD2 (6 bases). Deletions cut 6 bases from V and 3 bases from J, with 6 bases between. This CDR3 has 11 residues. The germline V gene encodes CDR1 WNHNN and CDR2 SYGVQD (reference sequence). The CDR3 here is CASSGGYEQYF. CDR3 DNA: TGCGCCAGCAGCGGGGGCTACGAGCAGTACTTC.

The chain has TRBV19 and TRBJ2-5, with D possibly matching TRBD2 (5 bases). CDR1 and CDR2 from the germline V gene are LNHDA and SQIVND (reference sequence). V dropped 5 bases and J dropped 5 bases, with 12 bases sitting between them. The CDR3 length is 13 residues. CDR3 nucleotide sequence: TGTGCCAGTAGTCTTAACCCGGGGGAGACCCAGTACTTC. Translation gives CASSLNPGETQYF.

V and J are TRBV19 and TRBJ2-5; the match to TRBD2 covers 13 bases. The CDR3 has 16 amino acids. The V gene's germline CDR1 is LNHDA and CDR2 SQIVND (reference sequence). V lost 6 bases, J lost 4 bases, and 8 bases stayed unmatched. CDR3: CASRGLAGAMRETQYF. The DNA for the CDR3 is TGTGCCAGTAGAGGACTAGCGGGAGCGATGCGAGAGACCCAGTACTTC. Full variable domain (remainder filled in from reference TRBV19 and TRBJ2-5): DGGITQSPKYLFRKEGQNVTLSCEQNLNHDAMYWYRQDPGQGLRLIYYSQIVNDFQKGDIAEGYSVSREKKESFPLTVTSAQKNPTAFYLCASRGLAGAMRETQYFGPGTRLLVL.

This clone appeared a single time. The V call is TRBV4-1, the J call TRBJ1-2, with D hard to call. Per germline, CDR1 MGHRA and CDR2 YSYEKL. The CDR3 runs 15 residues. V shed 0 bases and J shed 8 bases, with 16 bases lying between them. CDR3 in amino acids: CASSQDGGNLQGYTF. The DNA of the CDR3 is TGCGCCAGCAGCCAAGATGGCGGGAATCTACAGGGCTACACCTTC.

The gene calls are TRBV6-2 or TRBV6-3 and TRBJ1-2; TRBD1 matches at 9 bases. Unmatched junction bases numbered 3, after V lost 6 bases and J lost 7 bases. Germline V CDR1 and CDR2: MNHEY, SVGEGT. The length of the CDR3 is 12 residues. As DNA, the CDR3 is TGTGCCAGCAGCCGGGACAGGGTTGGCTACACCTTC. The encoded protein is CASSRDRVGYTF.

The chain couples TRBV12-5 to TRBJ1-6, with 7 positions matching TRBD1. The CDR3 totals 14 residues. The trim removed 1 base at V and 10 bases at J, leaving 4 bases unmatched. Germline values: CDR1 LGHNT, CDR2 FRNRAP. The CDR3 DNA follows: TGTGCTAGTGGTTTGGACAGGGGCGGATCACCCCTCCACTTT. This codes for CASGLDRGGSPLHF.

The CDR3 DNA reads TGCGCCAGCAGCCAAGGGCGGGGAGATACGCAGTATTTT. Protein sequence: CASSQGRGDTQYF. The chain combines TRBV4-1 with TRBJ2-3; D is possibly TRBD2 (6 bases). The CDR3 sequence is 13 residues long. Germline-derived CDR1 and CDR2 are MGHRA and YSYEKL. Trimming cost V 1 base and J 5 bases, with 7 bases left between them.

The V call is TRBV19, the J call TRBJ1-1; TRBD1 might be the D (6 bases). The CDR3 loop spans 13 amino acids. Trimming stripped 6 bases from V and 3 bases from J, with 11 bases between. Germline CDR1 is LNHDA and CDR2 is SQIVND (reference sequence). CDR3 amino acids: CASREQGHTEAFF. In nucleotides, the CDR3 is TGTGCCAGTAGGGAACAGGGACACACTGAAGCTTTCTTT.

This clone was picked up one time. J is TRBJ1-5 and V is TRBV27, with D perhaps TRBD1 (6 bases). The CDR3 covers 14 residues. The V end lost 1 base, the J end lost 7 bases, and 11 bases lay between the germline ends. The germline V gene has CDR1 MNHEY and CDR2 SMNVEV (reference sequence). The CDR3 coding sequence is TGTGCCAGCAGTTTATTGCGGGGGCGGCAGCCCCAGCATTTT. It specifies CASSLLRGRQPQHF.

This clone was observed a handful of times. The chain combines TRBV24-1 with TRBJ2-1; D gene uncertain. The CDR3 spans 15 residues. Trimming left V 3 bases short and J 0 bases short, with 8 bases between. From germline, CDR1 is KGHDR and CDR2 SFDVKD. The CDR3 protein is CATSDRRSSYNEQFF. CDR3 in DNA: TGTGCCACCAGTGATCGTAGGAGCTCCTACAATGAGCAGTTCTTC.

The rearrangement uses TRBV30 and TRBJ2-4; D remains ambiguous. The V and J ends lost 2 bases and 0 bases respectively, with 8 bases between them. Germline loops: CDR1 GTSNPN, CDR2 SVGIG (reference sequence). CDR3 size: 14 residues. The CDR3, as DNA: TGTGCCTGGAGTCTCAGTATAGCCAAAAACATTCAGTACTTC. Translation: CAWSLSIAKNIQYF.

The rearrangement links TRBV9 to TRBJ1-1; 8 bases align to TRBD1. The germline CDR1 and CDR2 sequences are SGDLS and YYNGEE. The CDR3 length is 16 residues. Unmatched junction bases numbered 7, after V lost 3 bases and J lost 0 bases. As DNA, the CDR3 is TGTGCCAGCAGCGCCCAACAGGGGGGTATGAACACTGAAGCTTTCTTT. Translation gives CASSAQQGGMNTEAFF.

The chain employs TRBV6-5 and TRBJ2-5; tentatively, D is TRBD2 (5 bases). The germline CDR1 and CDR2 sequences are MNHEY and SVGAGI. With 2 bases removed from V and 5 bases from J, the gap between germline ends came to 15 bases. The CDR3 length is 15 residues. This CDR3 reads CASSYPSGGGETQYF. As DNA, the CDR3 is TGTGCCAGCAGTTACCCCTCGGGTGGCGGGGAGACCCAGTACTTC.

Written as DNA, the CDR3 is TGTGCCAGCTCCAGATCAACTAATGAAAAACTGTTTTTT. Protein sequence: CASSRSTNEKLFF. The rearrangement uses TRBV18 and TRBJ1-4; no definite D call. CDR3 length: 13 residues. CDR1 and CDR2 from the germline V gene are KGHSH and LQKENI. Trimming pared 6 bases from V and 0 bases from J, leaving 5 bases between.

The chain is built from TRBV5-6 and TRBJ1-5; 10 nucleotides match TRBD1. The CDR3 contains 16 residues. Germline V lookup: CDR1 SGHDT, CDR2 YYEEEE. J lost 2 bases, V lost 4 bases, and 6 bases had no gene match. Here the CDR3 DNA reads TGTGCCAGCAGCGGCAGACAGGGGGCGGGCAATCAGCCCCAGCATTTT. Protein: CASSGRQGAGNQPQHF.

This clone has just a few counts. V gene TRBV3-1 (or the pseudogene TRBV3-2) combines with J gene TRBJ1-5; maybe TRBD1 (6 bases). Germline values: CDR1 LGHDT, CDR2 YNNKEL (reference sequence). The CDR3 spans 14 residues. V shed 1 base and J shed 7 bases, with 11 bases lying between them. Written as DNA, the CDR3 is TGTGCCAGCAGCCAAGGGCGGCAGGGGCAGCCCCAGCATTTT. Translating gives CASSQGRQGQPQHF.

The gene calls are TRBV19 and TRBJ1-5; D gene ambiguous. The CDR3 has 13 amino acids. V dropped 5 bases and J dropped 3 bases, with 8 bases sitting between them. The germline CDR1 and CDR2 sequences are LNHDA and SQIVND (reference sequence). CDR3 in amino acids: CASSGPNNQPQHF. CDR3 coding DNA: TGTGCCAGTAGTGGGCCGAACAATCAGCCCCAGCATTTT. The variable domain in full, completed from reference TRBV19 and TRBJ1-5, reads DGGITQSPKYLFRKEGQNVTLSCEQNLNHDAMYWYRQDPGQGLRLIYYSQIVNDFQKGDIAEGYSVSREKKESFPLTVTSAQKNPTAFYLCASSGPNNQPQHFGDGTRLSIL.

This chain uses TRBV2 with TRBJ1-5, with D perhaps matching TRBD1 (5 bases). V shed 9 bases and J shed 2 bases, with 20 bases lying between them. The CDR3 extends over 16 amino acids. The germline V gene has CDR1 SNHLY and CDR2 FYNNEI. The CDR3 protein is CASSGQGIMGNQPQHF. CDR3 nucleotide sequence: TGTGCCAGTTCTGGCCAGGGCATCATGGGCAATCAGCCCCAGCATTTT.

The chain is built from TRBV9 and TRBJ1-3; D may be TRBD1 (5 bases). CDR3 length: 14 residues. Germline CDR1 and CDR2: SGDLS and YYNGEE. Trimming left V 1 base short and J 3 bases short, with 8 bases between. The CDR3 protein is CASSVTRDGNTIYF. CDR3 DNA: TGTGCCAGCAGCGTAACCAGGGATGGAAACACCATATATTTT.

The chain uses TRBV5-4 and TRBJ2-7, with 7 bases aligning to TRBD1. This CDR3 is built from 12 residues. The V segment lost 0 bases and the J segment 7 bases; nucleotides outside the gene matches: 1. CDR1 is SGHNT and CDR2 is YYREEE in the germline V gene (reference sequence). In nucleotides, the CDR3 is TGTGCCAGCAGCTTGGGACAGGGAGAGCAGTACTTC. Protein product: CASSLGQGEQYF. The variable domain in full, with the rest retrieved from reference TRBV5-4 and TRBJ2-7, is ETGVTQSPTHLIKTRGQQVTLRCSSQSGHNTVSWYQQALGQGPQFIFQYYREEENGRGNFPPRFSGLQFPNYSSELNVNALELDDSALYLCASSLGQGEQYFGPGTRLTVT.

This chain joins TRBV18 and TRBJ1-1; 9 nucleotides line up with TRBD1. The CDR3 has 14 residues. Trimming took 5 bases from V and 5 from J; bases not matched to a gene: 6. Per the germline V gene, CDR1 is KGHSH and CDR2 is LQKENI. CDR3 sequence: CASSSGQGPTEAFF. CDR3 sequence (DNA): TGTGCCAGCTCATCCGGACAGGGGCCAACTGAAGCTTTCTTT.

This clone has only one observation. This chain joins TRBV5-1 and TRBJ2-3; tentative D call: TRBD2 (6 bases). The germline V gene has CDR1 SGHRS and CDR2 YFSETQ. V was cut by 1 base and J by 1 base, with 10 bases left in between. The CDR3 sequence is 15 residues long. The CDR3 nucleotides read TGCGCCAGCAGCTTGCGGGACTTGGGCACAGATACGCAGTATTTT. Its protein product is CASSLRDLGTDTQYF.

Note on this clone: A junction boundary mismatches the germline segment, possibly from a read error. V is TRBV19 and J is TRBJ1-5; 7 bases line up with TRBD1. The germline gives CDR1 LNHDA, CDR2 SQIVND (reference sequence). The CDR3 runs to 10 residues. CDR3 loop: CASSGDSEYF. CDR3 DNA sequence: TGTGCCAGTAGTGGGGACAGTGAGTATTTT.